The clone carrying this TCR beta chain was detected only a few times. V gave up 2 bases and J gave up 5 bases, with 10 bases separating them. Germline V gene sequence: CDR1 SGHTA, CDR2 FQGTGA. This CDR3 is 13 amino acids long. This sample was included in a study of blood T cell repertoires in COVID-19. Background on the study: Sources were T cells, B-cell-depleted T cells, or PBMCs; the material itself was cDNA or gDNA.

Some clones are missing from TCRdb's copy, which holds only in-frame ones; the method was immunoSEQ multiplex PCR. The sample shows under 300,000 clones, around nine tenths of them seen only once. The chain carries TRBV7-3 and TRBJ2-7; the D gene is possibly TRBD2 (5 bases). The TCR originated in a man aged 30 to 45 with COVID-19, enrolled during active disease. Sequenced: peripheral blood. CDR3 bases: TGTGCCAGCAGCTTAGAGGCTAGCCACGAGCAGTACTTC. It encodes CASSLEASHEQYF.